Listed here are 24 T cell receptor beta chains from one sample, sequenced in a study of T cells after yellow fever vaccination. Each CDR3 protein is one row after TCRdb ran MiXCR on the 5' RACE reads. In the table there are 500,000 to 550,000 distinct CDR3 sequences, 21% of which are singletons. Sequences were derived from PBMCs, sampled roughly 20 days after the first yellow fever vaccination. These receptors were taken from a man in his late teens or twenties who received the YFV17D yellow fever vaccine.

A few counts support this clonotype. The chain combines TRBV5-6 with TRBJ2-4; D assignment may be TRBD1 or TRBD2 (7 bases each). Germline V lookup: CDR1 SGHDT, CDR2 YYEEEE. Trimming removed 2 bases at V and 8 bases at J, with 17 bases between. CDR3 length: 15 amino acids. The CDR3: CASSFMAGGADIQYF. As DNA, the CDR3 is TGTGCCAGCAGCTTCATGGCAGGGGGGGCGGACATTCAGTACTTC.

This clonotype was observed a handful of times. This sequence joins TRBV7-3 and TRBJ2-2; D uncertain. Germline lookup yields CDR1 SGHTA and CDR2 FQGTGA. The CDR3 is 15 amino acids. The germline V and J ends were trimmed by 2 bases and 3 bases, with 10 bases remaining between them. The CDR3 region has the DNA TGTGCCAGCAGCTTATCTGGGCTGGACACCGGGGAGCTGTTTTTT. This gives the protein CASSLSGLDTGELFF.

J is TRBJ1-5 and V is TRBV6-1, with TRBD1 identical over 9 bases. The germline V gene has CDR1 MNHNS and CDR2 SASEGT. The CDR3 is 17 amino acids. Trimming at V came to 7 bases and at J to 0 bases, leaving 10 bases not matched to a gene. The CDR3 nucleotides are TGTGCCAGCAATCCGGGACAGGGAACAGATAGCAATCAGCCCCAGCATTTT. This encodes CASNPGQGTDSNQPQHF.

This clonotype was detected a few times. This sequence joins TRBV7-9 and TRBJ1-6, with D possibly being TRBD1 (5 bases). V lost 1 base and J 7 bases, leaving 14 bases between the germline ends. CDR1 and CDR2 from the germline V gene are SEHNR and FQNEAQ (reference sequence). The CDR3 is 16 amino acids. The CDR3 loop is CASSLGRDALNSPLHF. The CDR3 bases are TGTGCCAGCAGCTTAGGCAGGGACGCCCTAAATTCACCCCTCCACTTT.

This clonotype showed up just a few times. This chain uses TRBV5-6 with TRBJ1-5, with D uncertain. The CDR3 sequence is 14 residues long. Per germline, CDR1 SGHDT and CDR2 YYEEEE. The ends were cut back, 2 bases at V and 6 bases at J, with 12 bases in the middle. In DNA, the CDR3 is TGTGCCAGCAGCTTAGGTAGTCATACTCAGCCCCAGCATTTT. This translates into CASSLGSHTQPQHF.

The chain recombines TRBV6-2 or TRBV6-3 with TRBJ2-7; D unresolved. The V end was cut by 7 bases, the J end by 4 bases, with 20 bases between. CDR3 length: 15 residues. Per the germline V gene, CDR1 is MNHEY and CDR2 is SVGEGT. The CDR3 is CASNSPGRSHYEQYV. In nucleotides, the CDR3 is TGTGCCAGCAACTCCCCCGGTCGGTCTCATTACGAGCAGTACGTC.

The chain employs TRBV27 and TRBJ1-2; unclear D gene. In germline, CDR1 is MNHEY, CDR2 SMNVEV (reference sequence). The CDR3 sequence is 13 residues long. The V end was cut by 3 bases, the J end by 6 bases, with 11 bases between. The CDR3 DNA is TGTGCCAGCAGTTTTACTCGTGGAAATGGCTACACCTTC. Amino acid sequence: CASSFTRGNGYTF.

Only a few counts were recorded for this clonotype. The chain is built from TRBV12-3 or TRBV12-4 and TRBJ1-2; D is unresolved. With 6 bases removed from V and 4 bases from J, the gap between germline ends came to 12 bases. The CDR3 contains 13 residues. The CDR3 DNA reads TGTGCCAGCAGCCCGGAGGGAAGCTATGGCTACACCTTC. This translates into CASSPEGSYGYTF.

The V call is TRBV5-1, the J call TRBJ2-2; D is perhaps TRBD2 (6 bases). The V and J ends lost 3 bases and 7 bases respectively, with 13 bases between them. The CDR3 has 14 amino acids. Germline V gene sequence: CDR1 SGHRS, CDR2 YFSETQ. CDR3 in DNA: TGCGCCAGCAGCTCGACTAGTTTGGGCGGGGAGCTGTTTTTT. It yields the protein CASSSTSLGGELFF.

The V gene is TRBV18, the J gene TRBJ2-1; possible D gene TRBD1, 6 bases. Looked up from germline, CDR1 is KGHSH and CDR2 is LQKENI. The CDR3 has 17 residues. Trimming removed 4 bases from V and 3 bases from J, with 19 bases in between. CDR3 in DNA: TGTGCCAGCTCACGTTCGGACAGAAATCTAGTCTACAATGAGCAGTTCTTC. Residues: CASSRSDRNLVYNEQFF.

The CDR3 sequence: CASSLSGESGELFF. CDR3 bases: TGTGCCAGCAGCTTGTCAGGGGAATCCGGGGAGCTGTTTTTT. The chain recombines TRBV7-3 with TRBJ2-2, with a weak D call TRBD1 (6 bases). Trimming left V 3 bases short and J 6 bases short, with 11 bases between. CDR1 SGHTA and CDR2 FQGTGA come from the germline V gene. The CDR3 runs to 14 residues.

J is TRBJ2-6 and V is TRBV10-3; possibly TRBD1 for D (7 bases). With 5 bases removed from V and 2 bases from J, the gap between germline ends came to 16 bases. Germline V gene sequence: CDR1 ENHRY, CDR2 SYGVKD. The CDR3 has 17 amino acids. The CDR3: CAISTDREEAGANVLTF. CDR3 in DNA: TGTGCCATCAGTACCGACAGGGAGGAGGCTGGGGCCAACGTCCTGACTTTC.

The V gene is TRBV29-1, the J gene TRBJ2-1; TRBD2 aligns across 8 bases. Losses at the gene ends were 4 bases for V and 9 bases for J; bases not matched to a gene: 14. The CDR3 is made up of 15 amino acids. Germline V gene sequence: CDR1 SQVTM, CDR2 ANQGSEA. The CDR3 here is CSVGVIAGLQGEQFF. The CDR3 DNA reads as TGCAGCGTTGGGGTAATAGCGGGGTTACAGGGTGAGCAGTTCTTC.

This clonotype came up once. As DNA, the CDR3 is TGTGCCAGCAGGGGAAGACGGTTAAATAGGATAAATGAGCAGTTCTTC. Its protein product is CASRGRRLNRINEQFF. V usage is TRBV12-3 or TRBV12-4 and J usage is TRBJ2-1; D gene uncertain. Trimming pared 6 bases from V and 7 bases from J, leaving 22 bases between. The CDR3 has 16 amino acids.

The chain links TRBV19 to TRBJ2-3, with TRBD2 as a possible D gene (6 bases). CDR3 size: 16 residues. Germline assignment: CDR1 LNHDA and CDR2 SQIVND (reference sequence). V was clipped by 6 bases and J by 2 bases, with 18 bases between them. The CDR3 nucleotides are TGTGCCAGTAGCAACCTCTCCATAGCGGCCACAGATACGCAGTATTTT. Its translation is CASSNLSIAATDTQYF.

V and J are TRBV5-1 and TRBJ1-2, with D possibly TRBD1 on 6 matching bases. Germline CDR1 SGHRS, CDR2 YFSETQ. V was shortened by 4 bases and J by 4 bases, with 14 bases between the two germline ends. The CDR3 contains 14 residues. In DNA form, the CDR3 reads TGCGCCAGCAGCCCAGGGACGACAGGCTATGGCTACACCTTC. The encoded protein is CASSPGTTGYGYTF. Complete variable domain (other parts from reference TRBV5-1 and TRBJ1-2): KAGVTQTPRYLIKTRGQQVTLSCSPISGHRSVSWYQQTPGQGLQFLFEYFSETQRNKGNFPGRFSGRQFSNSRSEMNVSTLELGDSALYLCASSPGTTGYGYTFGSGTRLTVV.

The chain couples TRBV27 to TRBJ2-5; D is ambiguous. V was pared by 5 bases and J by 5 bases, with 18 bases between. This CDR3 is 15 amino acids long. From germline, CDR1 is MNHEY and CDR2 SMNVEV (reference sequence). The CDR3, as DNA: TGTGCCAGCAGTGCCTCAGGACGCGGTTATGAGACCCAGTACTTC. Its protein product is CASSASGRGYETQYF.

This rearrangement joins TRBV5-8 to TRBJ2-6; D is ambiguous. V lost 2 bases to trimming and J lost 2 bases, with 8 bases between them. Germline CDR1 is SGHTS and CDR2 is YDEGEE. CDR3 length equals 15 residues. DNA of the CDR3: TGTGCCAGCAGCTTTGACCTAACTGGGGCCAACGTCCTGACTTTC. This sequence encodes CASSFDLTGANVLTF.

This chain connects TRBV7-9 to TRBJ1-4; no clear D. Looked up from germline, CDR1 is SEHNR and CDR2 is FQNEAQ (reference sequence). V was pared by 8 bases and J by 7 bases, with 14 bases between. The CDR3 loop spans 13 amino acids. CDR3: CASDGLTGEKLFF. The CDR3 region has the DNA TGTGCCAGCGACGGCCTTACGGGTGAAAAACTGTTTTTT.

This clonotype has at least ten counts. The chain couples TRBV7-9 to TRBJ2-5; D call uncertain. With 3 bases removed from V and 2 bases from J, the gap between germline ends came to 7 bases. This CDR3 comprises 13 residues. In germline, CDR1 is SEHNR, CDR2 FQNEAQ (reference sequence). This CDR3 reads CASSFGRQETQYF. DNA for the CDR3: TGTGCCAGCAGCTTCGGGCGACAAGAGACCCAGTACTTC.

This clonotype was detected only a few times. V usage is TRBV12-3 or TRBV12-4 and J usage is TRBJ1-1; possibly TRBD1 for D (5 bases). The CDR3 contains 11 residues. The ends were cut back, 5 bases at V and 6 bases at J, with 7 bases in the middle. The CDR3 protein is CASSRGPEAFF. The CDR3 region has the DNA TGTGCCAGCAGTCGGGGACCTGAAGCTTTCTTT.

A few counts support this clonotype. The chain has TRBV4-1 and TRBJ2-7, with 8 bases that match TRBD2. The CDR3 totals 15 residues. Unmatched junction bases numbered 5, after V lost 1 base and J lost 3 bases. The germline gives CDR1 MGHRA, CDR2 YSYEKL. The CDR3 here is CASSQGVGTSYEQYF. The CDR3 DNA reads TGCGCCAGCAGCCAAGGGGTCGGGACTAGCTACGAGCAGTACTTC.

Concerning this clonotype itself: An end of the junction differs from the germline gene, which may be a read error. The gene calls are TRBV7-6 and TRBJ2-3; D remains ambiguous. The germline V gene has CDR1 SGHVS and CDR2 FNYEAQ. The CDR3 loop spans 13 amino acids. As DNA, the CDR3 is TGTGCCAGCAGCTTAGTCAGCATAGATACGCAGTATTTT. Protein sequence: CASSLVSIDTQYF.

The chain has TRBV7-3 and TRBJ1-1; possibly TRBD1 for D (5 bases). The CDR3 covers 14 residues. The germline V gene encodes CDR1 SGHTA and CDR2 FQGTGA. The ends were cut back, 3 bases at V and 5 bases at J, with 13 bases in the middle. The CDR3 region has the DNA TGTGCCAGCAGCTTGGGGGGTAAAGGAACTGAAGCTTTCTTT. Amino acids: CASSLGGKGTEAFF.